This T cell receptor beta chain is from a study of blood T cell repertoires in COVID-19. CDR1 and CDR2 from the germline V gene are KGHSH and LQKENI. Deletions cut 0 bases from V and 6 bases from J, with 9 bases between. This CDR3 comprises 14 residues. Source study methods: Reference gene primer amplification gave nucleated cell count estimates. The table came from immunoSEQ multiplex PCR; TCRdb's copy has only in-frame clones and leaves some out. V, J and clone size reflect that table, while D and trimming were determined from the DNA. The table shows 350,000 or so clones, with 83% occurring only once.

The specimen sequenced was peripheral blood. The source is a man aged 30-40 years with active or convalescent COVID-19. The chain joins TRBV18 to TRBJ1-5; the D gene is possibly TRBD1 (5 bases). CDR3 protein: CASSPPQGGQPQHF. CDR3 DNA sequence: TGTGCCAGCTCACCACCTCAGGGTGGTCAGCCCCAGCATTTT.